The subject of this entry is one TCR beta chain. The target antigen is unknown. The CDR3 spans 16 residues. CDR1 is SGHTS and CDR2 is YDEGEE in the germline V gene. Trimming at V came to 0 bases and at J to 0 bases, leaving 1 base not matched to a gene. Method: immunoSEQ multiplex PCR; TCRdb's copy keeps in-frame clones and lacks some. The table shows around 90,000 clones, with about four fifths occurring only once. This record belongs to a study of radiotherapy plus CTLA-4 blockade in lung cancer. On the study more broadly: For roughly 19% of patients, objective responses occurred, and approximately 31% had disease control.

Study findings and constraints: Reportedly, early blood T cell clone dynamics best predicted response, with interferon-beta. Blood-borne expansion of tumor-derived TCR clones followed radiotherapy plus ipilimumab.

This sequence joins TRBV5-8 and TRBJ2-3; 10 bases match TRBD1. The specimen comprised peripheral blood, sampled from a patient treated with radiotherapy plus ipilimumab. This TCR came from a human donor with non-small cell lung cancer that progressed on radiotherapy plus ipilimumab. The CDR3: CASSLGQGASTDTQYF. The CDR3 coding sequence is TGTGCCAGCAGCTTGGGACAGGGGGCGAGCACAGATACGCAGTATTTT.